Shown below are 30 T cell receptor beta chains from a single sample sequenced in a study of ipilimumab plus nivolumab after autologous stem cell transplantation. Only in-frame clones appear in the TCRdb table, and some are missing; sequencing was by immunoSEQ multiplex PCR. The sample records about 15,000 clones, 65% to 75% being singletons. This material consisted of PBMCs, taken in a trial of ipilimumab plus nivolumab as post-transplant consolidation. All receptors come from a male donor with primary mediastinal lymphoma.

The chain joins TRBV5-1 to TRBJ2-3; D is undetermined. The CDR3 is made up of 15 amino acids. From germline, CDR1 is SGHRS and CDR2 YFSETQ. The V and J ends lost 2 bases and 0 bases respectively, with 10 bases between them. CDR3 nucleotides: TGCGCCAGCAGCTTCAGGCTCACTAGCACAGATACGCAGTATTTT. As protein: CASSFRLTSTDTQYF.

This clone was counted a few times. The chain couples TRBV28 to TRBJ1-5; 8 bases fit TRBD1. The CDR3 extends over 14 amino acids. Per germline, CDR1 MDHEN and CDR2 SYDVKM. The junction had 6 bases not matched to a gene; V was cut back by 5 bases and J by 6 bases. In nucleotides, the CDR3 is TGTGCCAGCAGTCTACAGGGGGTAGTTCAGCCCCAGCATTTT. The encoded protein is CASSLQGVVQPQHF.

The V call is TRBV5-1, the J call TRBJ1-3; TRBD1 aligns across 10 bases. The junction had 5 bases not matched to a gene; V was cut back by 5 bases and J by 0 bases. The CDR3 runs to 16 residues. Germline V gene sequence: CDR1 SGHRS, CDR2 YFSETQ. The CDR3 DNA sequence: TGCGCCAGCAGTAGGGACAGGGGCAGCTCTGGAAACACCATATATTTT. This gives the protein CASSRDRGSSGNTIYF.

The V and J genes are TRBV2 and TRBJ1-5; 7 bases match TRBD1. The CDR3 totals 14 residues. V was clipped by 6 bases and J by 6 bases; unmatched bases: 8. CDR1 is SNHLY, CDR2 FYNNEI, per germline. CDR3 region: CASSRQGIFQPQHF. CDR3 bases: TGTGCCAGCAGCAGACAGGGTATTTTTCAGCCCCAGCATTTT.

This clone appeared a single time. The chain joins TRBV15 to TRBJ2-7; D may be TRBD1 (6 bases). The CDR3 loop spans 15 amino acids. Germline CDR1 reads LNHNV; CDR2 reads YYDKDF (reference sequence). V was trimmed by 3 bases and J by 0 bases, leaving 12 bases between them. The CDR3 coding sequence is TGTGCCACCAGCAGCTACAGGGAAAGCTCCTACGAGCAGTACTTC. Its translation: CATSSYRESSYEQYF.

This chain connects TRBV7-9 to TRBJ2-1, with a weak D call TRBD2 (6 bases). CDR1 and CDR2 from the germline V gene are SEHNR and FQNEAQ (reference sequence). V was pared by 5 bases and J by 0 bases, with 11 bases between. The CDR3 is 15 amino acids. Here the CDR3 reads CASSPAGSSYNEQFF. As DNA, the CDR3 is TGTGCCAGCAGCCCGGCGGGGAGCTCCTACAATGAGCAGTTCTTC.

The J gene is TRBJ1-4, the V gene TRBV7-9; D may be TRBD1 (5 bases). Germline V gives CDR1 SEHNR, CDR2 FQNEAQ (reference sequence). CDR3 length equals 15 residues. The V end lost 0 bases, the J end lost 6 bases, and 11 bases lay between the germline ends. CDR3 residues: CASSLAAGSDEKLFF. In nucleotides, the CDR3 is TGTGCCAGCAGCTTAGCGGCAGGGAGTGATGAAAAACTGTTTTTT.

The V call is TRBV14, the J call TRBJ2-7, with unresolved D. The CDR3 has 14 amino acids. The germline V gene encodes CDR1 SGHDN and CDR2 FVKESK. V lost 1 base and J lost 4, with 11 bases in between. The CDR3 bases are TGTGCCAGCAGCCAAGTAAAAGGGCGTTACGAGCAGTACTTC. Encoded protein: CASSQVKGRYEQYF.

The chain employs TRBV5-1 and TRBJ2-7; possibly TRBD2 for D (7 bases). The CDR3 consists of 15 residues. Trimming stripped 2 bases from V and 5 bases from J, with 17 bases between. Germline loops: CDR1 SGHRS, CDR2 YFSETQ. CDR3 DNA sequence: TGCGCCAGCAGCTTCCGCGGGGGCGCAGGAGACGAGCAGTACTTC. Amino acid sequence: CASSFRGGAGDEQYF.

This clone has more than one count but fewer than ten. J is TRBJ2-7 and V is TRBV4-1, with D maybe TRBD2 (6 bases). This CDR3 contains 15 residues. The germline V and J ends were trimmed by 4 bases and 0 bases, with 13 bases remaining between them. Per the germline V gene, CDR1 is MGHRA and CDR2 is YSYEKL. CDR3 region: CASSRDSSSSYEQYF. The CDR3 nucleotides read TGCGCCAGCAGCCGGGACTCTTCCAGCTCCTACGAGCAGTACTTC.

The CDR3 nucleotides are TGCAGCGCCAACCCCGGGGTAGGGCTGGCCACTGAAGCTTTCTTT. Protein product: CSANPGVGLATEAFF. V and J are TRBV29-1 and TRBJ1-1; no reliable D call. Trimming left V 7 bases short and J 4 bases short, with 22 bases between. This CDR3 contains 15 residues. Germline lookup yields CDR1 SQVTM and CDR2 ANQGSEA.

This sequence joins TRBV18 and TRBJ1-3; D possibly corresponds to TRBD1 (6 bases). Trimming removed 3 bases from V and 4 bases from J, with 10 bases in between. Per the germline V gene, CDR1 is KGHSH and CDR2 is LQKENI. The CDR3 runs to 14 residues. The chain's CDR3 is CASSPAGEGNTIYF. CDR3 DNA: TGTGCCAGCTCACCGGCAGGGGAAGGAAACACCATATATTTT.

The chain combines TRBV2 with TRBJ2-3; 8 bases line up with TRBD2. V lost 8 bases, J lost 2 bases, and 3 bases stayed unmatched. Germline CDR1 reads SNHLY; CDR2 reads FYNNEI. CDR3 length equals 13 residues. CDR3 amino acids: CASSAGDTDTQYF. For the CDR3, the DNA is TGTGCCAGCTCAGCGGGGGACACAGATACGCAGTATTTT.

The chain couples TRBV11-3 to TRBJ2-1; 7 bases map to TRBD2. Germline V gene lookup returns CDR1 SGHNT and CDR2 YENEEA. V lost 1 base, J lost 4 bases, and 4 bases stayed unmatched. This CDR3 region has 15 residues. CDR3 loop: CASSLGSGVYNEQFF. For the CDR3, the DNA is TGTGCCAGCAGCTTAGGAAGCGGGGTTTACAATGAGCAGTTCTTC.

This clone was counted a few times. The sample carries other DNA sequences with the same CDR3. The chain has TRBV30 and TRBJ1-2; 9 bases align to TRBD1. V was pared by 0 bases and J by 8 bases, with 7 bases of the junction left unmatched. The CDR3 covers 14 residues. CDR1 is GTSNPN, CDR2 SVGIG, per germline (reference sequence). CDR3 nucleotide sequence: TGTGCCTGGAGTGTTGGGGACAGGGTCGGAGGCTACACCTTC. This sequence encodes CAWSVGDRVGGYTF.

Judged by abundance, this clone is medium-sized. In nucleotides, the CDR3 is TGTGCCAGCAGTGAATTATCGGGCCCTTTAGGGGAAAAACTGTTTTTT. It yields the protein CASSELSGPLGEKLFF. The chain employs TRBV25-1 and TRBJ1-4; D unresolved. V was shortened by 1 base and J by 8 bases, with 17 bases between the two germline ends. Per the germline V gene, CDR1 is MGHDK and CDR2 is SYGVNS. This CDR3 is built from 16 residues.

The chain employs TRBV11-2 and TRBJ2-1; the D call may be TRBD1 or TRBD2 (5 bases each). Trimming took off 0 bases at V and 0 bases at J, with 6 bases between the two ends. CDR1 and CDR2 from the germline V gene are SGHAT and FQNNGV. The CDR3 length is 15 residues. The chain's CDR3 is CASSLDGTSYNEQFF. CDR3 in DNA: TGTGCCAGCAGCTTAGACGGGACCTCCTACAATGAGCAGTTCTTC.

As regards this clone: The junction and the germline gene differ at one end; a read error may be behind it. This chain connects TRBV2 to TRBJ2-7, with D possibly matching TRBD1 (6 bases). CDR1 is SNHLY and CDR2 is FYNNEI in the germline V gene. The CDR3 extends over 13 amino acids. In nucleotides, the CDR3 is TGTGCCAGCAGTCGGGACACCTTTACTTTGTTGCACTTC. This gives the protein CASSRDTFTLLHF.

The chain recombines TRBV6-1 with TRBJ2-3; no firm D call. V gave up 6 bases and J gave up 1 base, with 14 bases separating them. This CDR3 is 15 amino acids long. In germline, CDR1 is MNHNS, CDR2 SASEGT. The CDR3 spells CASSLGGLGTDTQYF. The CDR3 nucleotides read TGTGCCAGCAGCCTCGGTGGGCTGGGCACAGATACGCAGTATTTT.

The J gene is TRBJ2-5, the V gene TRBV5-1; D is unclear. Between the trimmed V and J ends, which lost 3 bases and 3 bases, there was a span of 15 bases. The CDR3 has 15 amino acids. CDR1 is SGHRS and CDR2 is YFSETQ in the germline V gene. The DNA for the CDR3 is TGCGCCAGCAGCTCTGGCCGCCGGCCCGAAGAGACCCAGTACTTC. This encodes CASSSGRRPEETQYF. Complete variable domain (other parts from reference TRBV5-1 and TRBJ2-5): KAGVTQTPRYLIKTRGQQVTLSCSPISGHRSVSWYQQTPGQGLQFLFEYFSETQRNKGNFPGRFSGRQFSNSRSEMNVSTLELGDSALYLCASSSGRRPEETQYFGPGTRLLVL.

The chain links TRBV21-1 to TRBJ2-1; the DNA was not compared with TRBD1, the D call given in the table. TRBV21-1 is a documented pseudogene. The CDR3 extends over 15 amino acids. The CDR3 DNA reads TGTGCCAGCAGCTTCGGACAGCACTCCTACAATGAGCAGTTCTTC. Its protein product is CASSFGQHSYNEQFF.

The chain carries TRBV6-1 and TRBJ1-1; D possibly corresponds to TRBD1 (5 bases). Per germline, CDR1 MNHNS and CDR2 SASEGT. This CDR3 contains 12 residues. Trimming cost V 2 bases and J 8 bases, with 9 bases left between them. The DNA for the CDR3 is TGTGCCAGCAGTGAATTACGGGGCGAAGCTTTCTTT. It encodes CASSELRGEAFF.

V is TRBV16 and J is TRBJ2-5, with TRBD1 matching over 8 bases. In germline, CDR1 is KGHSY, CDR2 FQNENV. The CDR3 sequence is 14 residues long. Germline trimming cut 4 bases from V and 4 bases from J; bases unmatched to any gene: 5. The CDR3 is CASSRGQVGETQYF. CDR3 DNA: TGTGCCAGCAGCCGGGGACAGGTCGGAGAGACCCAGTACTTC.

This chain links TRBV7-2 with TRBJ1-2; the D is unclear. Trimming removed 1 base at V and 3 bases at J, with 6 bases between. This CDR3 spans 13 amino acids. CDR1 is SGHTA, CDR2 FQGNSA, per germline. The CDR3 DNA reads TGTGCCAGCAGCTTAGACAGTGACTATGGCTACACCTTC. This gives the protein CASSLDSDYGYTF.

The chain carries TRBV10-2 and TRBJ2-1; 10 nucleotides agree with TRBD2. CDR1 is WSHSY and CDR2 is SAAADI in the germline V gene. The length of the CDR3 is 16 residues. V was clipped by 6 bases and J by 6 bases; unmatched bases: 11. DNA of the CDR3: TGCGCCAGCAGAGTCAGAGGGGTAGCGGGAGGCAATGAGCAGTTCTTC. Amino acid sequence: CASRVRGVAGGNEQFF.

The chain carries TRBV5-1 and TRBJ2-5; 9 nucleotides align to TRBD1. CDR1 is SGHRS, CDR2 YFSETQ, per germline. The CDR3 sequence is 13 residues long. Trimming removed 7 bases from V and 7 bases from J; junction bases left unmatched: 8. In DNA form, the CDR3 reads TGCGCCAGCCGGACAGGGGCAGTCGGGACCCAGTACTTC. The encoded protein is CASRTGAVGTQYF.

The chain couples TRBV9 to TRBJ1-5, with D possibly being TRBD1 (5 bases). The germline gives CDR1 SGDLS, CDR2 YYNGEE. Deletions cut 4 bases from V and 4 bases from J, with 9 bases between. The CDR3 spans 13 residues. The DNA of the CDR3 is TGTGCCAGCAGCCGTGAGGGGAATCAGCCCCAGCATTTT. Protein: CASSREGNQPQHF.

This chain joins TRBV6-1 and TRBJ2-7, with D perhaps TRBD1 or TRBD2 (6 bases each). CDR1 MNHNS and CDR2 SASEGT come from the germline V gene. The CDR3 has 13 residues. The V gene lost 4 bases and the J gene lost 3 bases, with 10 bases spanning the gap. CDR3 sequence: CASSAGGGYEQYF. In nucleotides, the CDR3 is TGTGCCAGCAGTGCAGGAGGGGGCTACGAGCAGTACTTC.

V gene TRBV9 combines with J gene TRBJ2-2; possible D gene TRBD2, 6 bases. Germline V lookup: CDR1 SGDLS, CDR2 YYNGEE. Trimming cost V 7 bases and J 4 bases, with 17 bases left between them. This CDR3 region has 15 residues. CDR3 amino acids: CASGIGGKVTGELFF. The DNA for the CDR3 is TGTGCCAGCGGGATTGGAGGGAAGGTCACCGGGGAGCTGTTTTTT.

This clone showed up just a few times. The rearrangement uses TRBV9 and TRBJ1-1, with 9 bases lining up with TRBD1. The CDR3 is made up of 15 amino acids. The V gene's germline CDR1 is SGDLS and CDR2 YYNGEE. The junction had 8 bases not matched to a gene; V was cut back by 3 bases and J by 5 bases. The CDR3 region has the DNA TGTGCCAGCAGCGGGTCCGGGACAGGGTATACTGAAGCTTTCTTT. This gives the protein CASSGSGTGYTEAFF.